This TCR beta chain derives from a study of control samples from healthy donors and cancer patients (TCRdb year 2020). Sequences MNHNS (CDR1) and SASEGT (CDR2) are obtained from the germline V gene. V is trimmed back by 2 bases and J by 0 bases, and the junction contains 13 bases that no gene match accounts for. Its CDR3 holds 18 amino acids, cysteine through phenylalanine. The retained sequence is limited to the CDR3, 54 bases, with the frame set at the first base. The method was the immunoSEQ multiplex PCR assay. TCRdb stores this immuneACCESS table with in-frame sequences only. Part of the clones is absent; in the studies checked, under half of the shortfall reflects unresolved V genes, and no reason is known for the rest. Counted in this sample were around 120,000 clones; approximately 90% of them appeared once. The top ten clones comprise around 7.6% of the sample. A note on this clone: Its binding antigen is unknown. Base-call qualities are not available, and no considerably larger clone is one nucleotide away.

Sequenced material: blood. This TCR came from a woman between 18 and 29 years old in good health. The V gene is TRBV6-1 and the J gene is TRBJ2-7, with 7 central nucleotides matching TRBD2. The sequence in DNA is TGTGCCAGCAGTGAACGGGAGGTGCACCTCCTTAACTCCTACGAGCAGTACTTC. This is translated as CASSEREVHLLNSYEQYF.